What follows are 26 T cell receptor beta chains derived from one specimen sequenced in a study of shared clonotypes between healthy human individuals. Sequenced by immunoSEQ multiplex PCR; TCRdb stores in-frame clones only, minus some. Of 2 million to 3 million clones in the sample, roughly 93% were seen once. Source material: naive CD4+ T cells from PBMCs. Subset in this sample: CD45RA+ positively selected. The receptors were sampled from a man between 18 and 35 years old in good health. Some clones in this sample may be carry-over from other donors' samples.

V is TRBV15 and J is TRBJ2-3, with a possible D match to TRBD2 (5 bases). The CDR3 extends over 14 amino acids. Germline lookup yields CDR1 LNHNV and CDR2 YYDKDF (reference sequence). V was trimmed by 0 bases and J by 6 bases, leaving 10 bases between them. This CDR3 is CATSRDGGRDTQYF. The CDR3 nucleotides read TGTGCCACCAGCAGAGATGGCGGGCGGGATACGCAGTATTTT.

This chain uses TRBV25-1 with TRBJ2-2; weak D call: TRBD2 (6 bases). Germline-derived CDR1 and CDR2 are MGHDK and SYGVNS. Trimming pared 4 bases from V and 5 bases from J, leaving 17 bases between. The CDR3 length is 16 residues. The CDR3 DNA is TGTGCCAGCAGTGGGTTGCGGGGAGTGGGGACCGGGGAGCTGTTTTTT. Protein sequence: CASSGLRGVGTGELFF.

The chain combines TRBV5-1 with TRBJ2-5; tentative D call: TRBD1 (6 bases). The CDR3 runs to 15 residues. Germline values: CDR1 SGHRS, CDR2 YFSETQ. The V end lost 3 bases, the J end lost 2 bases, and 14 bases lay between the germline ends. The CDR3 DNA is TGCGCCAGCAGCTACGGACAGAATCGACAAGAGACCCAGTACTTC. Its protein is CASSYGQNRQETQYF.

This clone came up a few times. The genes are TRBV18 and TRBJ2-7; D is undetermined. Trimming removed 3 bases from V and 5 bases from J, with 11 bases in between. This CDR3 contains 13 residues. Germline CDR1 KGHSH, CDR2 LQKENI. CDR3 region: CASSPAAADEQYF. CDR3 DNA sequence: TGTGCCAGCTCACCCGCAGCAGCCGACGAGCAGTACTTC.

CDR3 coding DNA: TGTGCCAGCAGTTTCACTGGGGGGGGAGCCTACGAGCAGTACTTC. It translates to CASSFTGGGAYEQYF. The J gene is TRBJ2-7, the V gene TRBV6-6, with 7 bases aligning to TRBD2. The CDR3 spans 15 residues. Per germline, CDR1 MNHNY and CDR2 SVGAGI (reference sequence). V trimming: 4 bases; J trimming: 2 bases; junction bases outside the gene matches: 8.

This clone was seen just once. The V and J genes are TRBV28 and TRBJ2-7; TRBD2 might be the D (5 bases). The CDR3 is 16 amino acids. Germline CDR1 MDHEN, CDR2 SYDVKM. The V gene lost 6 bases and the J gene lost 2 bases, with 20 bases spanning the gap. The CDR3 bases are TGTGCCAGCAGGCCACCGCCGGGGTTCGACCCCTACGAGCAGTACTTC. Protein product: CASRPPPGFDPYEQYF.

The rearrangement uses TRBV4-3 and TRBJ1-1; D gene unclear. CDR3 length: 19 amino acids. Germline-derived CDR1 and CDR2 are LGHNA and YSLEER. Trimming left V 0 bases short and J 1 base short, with 21 bases between. The CDR3 DNA follows: TGCGCCAGCAGCCAAGATCTTTTTCAGCCCAGGCAGCCGAACACTGAAGCTTTCTTT. Its protein product is CASSQDLFQPRQPNTEAFF.

V is TRBV5-1 and J is TRBJ2-2; no firm D call. Between the trimmed V and J ends, which lost 7 bases and 1 base, there was a span of 14 bases. This CDR3 is 15 amino acids long. Germline V gene lookup returns CDR1 SGHRS and CDR2 YFSETQ. The CDR3 sequence: CASASEPQNTGELFF. The DNA for the CDR3 is TGCGCCAGCGCCTCGGAACCACAGAACACCGGGGAGCTGTTTTTT.

The chain couples TRBV6-1 to TRBJ2-7; no firm D call. The CDR3 has 13 residues. Per the germline V gene, CDR1 is MNHNS and CDR2 is SASEGT. With 5 bases removed from V and 2 bases from J, the gap between germline ends came to 10 bases. CDR3 DNA: TGTGCCAGCAGTTCTACGGGTCCCTACGAGCAGTACTTC. Residues: CASSSTGPYEQYF.

The rearrangement links TRBV5-1 to TRBJ2-7; D is ambiguous. CDR1 SGHRS and CDR2 YFSETQ come from the germline V gene. There are 13 residues in the CDR3. The V end lost 1 base, the J end lost 5 bases, and 10 bases lay between the germline ends. The CDR3 is CASSLNVKDEQYF. CDR3 coding DNA: TGCGCCAGCAGCTTGAACGTGAAGGACGAGCAGTACTTC.

This chain links TRBV28 with TRBJ2-1; D uncertain. The CDR3 runs to 12 residues. With 4 bases removed from V and 7 bases from J, the gap between germline ends came to 8 bases. Germline CDR1 is MDHEN and CDR2 is SYDVKM. As DNA, the CDR3 is TGTGCCAGCAGTTATAGGGTTAATGAGCAGTTCTTC. It is translated as CASSYRVNEQFF.

V usage is TRBV7-9 and J usage is TRBJ1-1; tentatively, D is TRBD1 (6 bases). The CDR3 consists of 14 residues. CDR1 SEHNR and CDR2 FQNEAQ come from the germline V gene (reference sequence). Trimming stripped 7 bases from V and 3 bases from J, with 15 bases between. CDR3: CASNLFGGHTEAFF. The CDR3, as DNA: TGTGCCAGCAACCTATTCGGGGGGCACACTGAAGCTTTCTTT.

CDR3: CASSFGLAGGDTQYF. In DNA, the CDR3 is TGCGCCAGCAGCTTCGGACTAGCGGGAGGGGATACGCAGTATTTT. The chain links TRBV5-1 to TRBJ2-3, with 15 nucleotides matching TRBD2. The CDR3 is 15 residues long. Germline loops: CDR1 SGHRS, CDR2 YFSETQ. After removal of 2 bases from V and 6 bases from J, the junction contained 1 base not matched to a gene.

The V call is TRBV7-8, the J call TRBJ2-3, with a possible D match to TRBD2 (7 bases). There are 17 residues in the CDR3. V lost 1 base and J lost 6, with 20 bases in between. Per the germline V gene, CDR1 is SGHVS and CDR2 is FQNEAQ. CDR3 nucleotide sequence: TGTGCCAGCAGCTTAGAAGGGGGGGACTATTCAAGTGATACGCAGTATTTT. This sequence encodes CASSLEGGDYSSDTQYF.

This sequence joins TRBV29-1 and TRBJ1-4; 7 positions match TRBD1. The germline V gene encodes CDR1 SQVTM and CDR2 ANQGSEA. Trimming removed 4 bases from V and 2 bases from J; junction bases left unmatched: 4. The CDR3 extends over 14 amino acids. The CDR3 bases are TGCAGCGTTGGGCTGGGACAGACTAATGAAAAACTGTTTTTT. As protein: CSVGLGQTNEKLFF. Together with reference TRBV29-1 and TRBJ1-4, the CDR3 gives the full variable domain: SAVISQKPSRDICQRGTSLTIQCQVDSQVTMMFWYRQQPGQSLTLIATANQGSEATYESGFVIDKFPISRPNLTFSTLTVSNMSPEDSSIYLCSVGLGQTNEKLFFGSGTQLSVL.

The chain is built from TRBV5-1 and TRBJ1-4, with D unresolved. The V gene lost 7 bases and the J gene lost 4 bases, with 17 bases spanning the gap. Germline V gene data show CDR1 as SGHRS and CDR2 as YFSETQ. The CDR3 runs 15 residues. CDR3 in amino acids: CASALSLQHNEKLFF. CDR3 nucleotides: TGCGCCAGCGCCCTCAGTTTGCAACATAATGAAAAACTGTTTTTT.

The rearrangement uses TRBV6-5 and TRBJ1-4; the D is unclear. The length of the CDR3 is 13 residues. V dropped 5 bases and J dropped 14 bases, with 18 bases sitting between them. Per germline, CDR1 MNHEY and CDR2 SVGAGI. DNA of the CDR3: TGTGCCAGCAGTCTCGACTTAGACCGGGGTCTGTTTTTT. Amino acids: CASSLDLDRGLFF.

This sequence joins TRBV30 and TRBJ2-5, with D perhaps TRBD2 (6 bases). Germline V gene data show CDR1 as GTSNPN and CDR2 as SVGIG (reference sequence). V lost 5 bases and J 4 bases, leaving 17 bases between the germline ends. The CDR3 consists of 14 residues. CDR3 sequence: CAWGWAHGGETQYF. The CDR3 coding sequence is TGTGCCTGGGGATGGGCGCACGGGGGAGAGACCCAGTACTTC.

About this clone: Other DNA variants within this sample encode the same CDR3. CDR3 loop: CARRTGQETQYF. The CDR3 DNA reads as TGTGCCAGAAGGACAGGACAAGAGACCCAGTACTTC. The gene calls are TRBV2 and TRBJ2-5; 7 bases match TRBD1. V shed 9 bases, J shed 2 bases, and the junction held 3 bases outside the gene matches. Germline CDR1 and CDR2: SNHLY and FYNNEI. The CDR3 is made up of 12 amino acids.

With respect to this clone: Other DNA sequences in the sample encode the same CDR3. V usage is TRBV18 and J usage is TRBJ1-2; tentative D call: TRBD1 (6 bases). CDR3 length equals 13 residues. V lost 2 bases and J lost 6, with 10 bases in between. Germline CDR1 KGHSH, CDR2 LQKENI. CDR3 amino acids: CASSPLQGDGYTF. The CDR3 DNA sequence: TGTGCCAGCTCACCATTACAGGGTGATGGCTACACCTTC.

The chain employs TRBV6-5 and TRBJ2-5, with D unresolved. The V gene's germline CDR1 is MNHEY and CDR2 SVGAGI. The CDR3 consists of 14 residues. Trimming removed 2 bases from V and 0 bases from J, with 7 bases in between. CDR3 DNA sequence: TGTGCCAGCAGTTACGTGGCCGACCAAGAGACCCAGTACTTC. It codes for CASSYVADQETQYF.

The V call is TRBV5-1, the J call TRBJ1-3; TRBD1 aligns across 7 bases. The V gene's germline CDR1 is SGHRS and CDR2 YFSETQ. V shed 0 bases, J shed 2 bases, and the junction held 2 bases outside the gene matches. The CDR3 loop spans 15 amino acids. The CDR3 loop is CASSLAGQAGNTIYF. CDR3 nucleotide sequence: TGCGCCAGCAGCTTGGCCGGACAGGCTGGAAACACCATATATTTT.

This chain links TRBV25-1 with TRBJ2-7; TRBD2 matches at 8 bases. Germline CDR1 is MGHDK and CDR2 is SYGVNS. The CDR3 is 15 residues long. The V gene end was trimmed by 1 base and the J gene end by 2 bases; junction bases not matched to a gene: 4. CDR3 residues: CASSESGGITYEQYF. The CDR3 DNA reads as TGTGCCAGCAGTGAATCGGGGGGGATTACCTACGAGCAGTACTTC.

The V call is TRBV29-1, the J call TRBJ1-3, with D possibly TRBD1 on 6 matching bases. Trimming removed 6 bases at V and 0 bases at J, with 12 bases between. The germline gives CDR1 SQVTM, CDR2 ANQGSEA. This CDR3 has 14 residues. The CDR3 DNA reads as TGCAGCGTGGCAGGACAGTTCTCTGGAAACACCATATATTTT. Its protein is CSVAGQFSGNTIYF.

The chain uses TRBV5-4 and TRBJ2-7, with a tentative D call TRBD2 (6 bases). This CDR3 spans 15 amino acids. In germline, CDR1 is SGHNT, CDR2 YYREEE (reference sequence). The V end was cut by 0 bases, the J end by 2 bases, with 12 bases between. The CDR3 sequence: CASSLDPGEAYEQYF. Written as DNA, the CDR3 is TGTGCCAGCAGCTTGGACCCGGGAGAAGCCTACGAGCAGTACTTC. The variable domain in full, with the rest retrieved from reference TRBV5-4 and TRBJ2-7, is ETGVTQSPTHLIKTRGQQVTLRCSSQSGHNTVSWYQQALGQGPQFIFQYYREEENGRGNFPPRFSGLQFPNYSSELNVNALELDDSALYLCASSLDPGEAYEQYFGPGTRLTVT.

The rearrangement uses TRBV6-5 and TRBJ2-1, with D maybe TRBD2 (5 bases). Per germline, CDR1 MNHEY and CDR2 SVGAGI. V dropped 2 bases and J dropped 4 bases, with 12 bases sitting between them. The CDR3 is 15 residues long. Here the CDR3 reads CASSYGLADYNEQFF. In nucleotides, the CDR3 is TGTGCCAGCAGTTACGGCCTAGCAGATTACAATGAGCAGTTCTTC.